This is a list of T cell receptor beta chains from one sample in a study of beta chain features in type 1 diabetes. Sequencing was performed with immunoSEQ multiplex PCR; in TCRdb, only in-frame clones are kept and a portion is missing. Of some 350,000 clones detected, approximately 12% appear once; the ten largest clones hold around 0.016%. Sequencing input: naive CD4+ T cells from blood. The receptors were gathered from a woman under 30 with type 1 diabetes. The CDR3 runs from the conserved cysteine through the conserved F or W. A D gene is named only where the DNA matches it firmly. Expanded clones get a size class; other rows say once, few or many, or leave the size out.

V,J,size,D,CDR3,DNA
TRBV30,TRBJ1-4,few,NA,CAWSGVAGRTNEKLFF,TGTGCCTGGAGTGGAGTGGCGGGGCGAACTAATGAAAAACTGTTTTTT
TRBV4-1,TRBJ2-4,few,NA,CASSQGLTGDKIIQYF,TGCGCCAGCAGCCAAGGATTAACGGGAGATAAAATCATTCAGTACTTC
TRBV2,TRBJ1-1,few,TRBD1,CASSRTGGTEAFF,TGTGCCAGCAGTCGTACAGGGGGGACTGAAGCTTTCTTT
TRBV7-2,TRBJ1-2,NA,TRBD1,CASSLVGTGGGYTF,TGTGCCAGCAGCTTAGTGGGGACAGGGGGAGGCTACACCTTC
TRBV2,TRBJ2-7,NA,TRBD2,CASSDLAGGTHEQYF,TGTGCCAGCAGTGATCTAGCGGGAGGCACACACGAGCAGTACTTC
TRBV7-2,TRBJ2-1,NA,TRBD2,CASSLQSSGRLNEQFF,TGTGCCAGCAGCTTACAAAGTAGCGGGAGGCTGAATGAGCAGTTCTTC
TRBV28,TRBJ2-7,NA,NA,CASRLTRSLSSYEQYF,TGTGCCAGCAGACTGACTAGGTCATTAAGCTCCTACGAGCAGTACTTC
TRBV7-9,TRBJ2-3,NA,TRBD2,CASSFGLAGNAQYF,TGTGCCAGCAGCTTCGGACTAGCGGGGAATGCGCAGTATTTT
TRBV5-4,TRBJ2-1,few,TRBD2,CASSLGGLVYEQFF,TGTGCCAGCAGCTTGGGGGGACTAGTCTACGAGCAGTTCTTC
TRBV7-9,TRBJ2-3,few,NA,CASSRQLLGTDTQYF,TGTGCCAGCAGCCGACAATTGCTGGGCACAGATACGCAGTATTTT
TRBV5-1,TRBJ2-4,NA,TRBD2,CASSLDSREGRGIQYF,TGCGCCAGCAGCTTGGATTCCCGGGAGGGCCGGGGCATTCAGTACTTC
TRBV18,TRBJ2-7,few,NA,CASSPGSSSYEQYF,TGTGCCAGCTCACCGGGTTCTAGCTCCTACGAGCAGTACTTC
TRBV29-1,TRBJ1-3,NA,NA,CSVEGVREGGNTIYF,TGCAGCGTTGAAGGTGTCAGGGAGGGAGGAAACACCATATATTTT
TRBV21-1,TRBJ2-4,NA,NA,CASSNLWGRGKNIQYF,TGTGCCAGCAGCAATTTGTGGGGGAGGGGAAAAAACATTCAGTACTTC
TRBV5-1,TRBJ2-3,NA,TRBD1,CASSLGDRERADTQYF,TGCGCCAGCAGCTTGGGTGACAGGGAAAGAGCGGATACGCAGTATTTT
TRBV5-1,TRBJ2-3,NA,NA,CASSLVPGATNTDTQYF,TGCGCCAGCAGCTTGGTACCAGGGGCTACGAACACAGATACGCAGTATTTT
TRBV5-1,TRBJ2-5,NA,NA,CASSLAQGQETQYF,TGCGCCAGCAGCTTGGCCCAGGGCCAAGAGACCCAGTACTTC
TRBV19,TRBJ2-1,NA,NA,CASSRVAVDEQFF,TGTGCCAGTAGTAGGGTAGCGGTGGATGAGCAGTTCTTC
TRBV11-3,TRBJ2-1,few,TRBD2,CASSFWPGTGRDEQFF,TGTGCCAGCAGCTTCTGGCCGGGGACTGGGAGGGATGAGCAGTTCTTC
TRBV6-5,TRBJ1-2,NA,TRBD1,CASSPGQGANGYTF,TGTGCCAGCAGCCCGGGACAGGGGGCTAATGGCTACACCTTC
TRBV7-9,TRBJ1-1,NA,NA,CASSPRTLMNTEAFF,TGTGCCAGCAGCCCTCGGACACTAATGAACACTGAAGCTTTCTTT
TRBV28,TRBJ2-3,NA,TRBD2,CASRRTSGRRADTQYF,TGTGCCAGCAGAAGGACTAGCGGGAGGCGGGCAGATACGCAGTATTTT
TRBV7-2,TRBJ1-2,NA,TRBD1,CASSTTPGQGYGYTF,TGTGCCAGCAGCACAACGCCGGGACAGGGATATGGCTACACCTTC
TRBV5-1,TRBJ2-5,few,TRBD2,CASSLRLAGRSQETQYF,TGCGCCAGCAGCCTAAGACTAGCGGGGAGAAGCCAAGAGACCCAGTACTTC
TRBV19,TRBJ2-2,few,NA,CASSLQGVTGELFF,TGTGCCAGTAGCCTACAGGGTGTCACCGGGGAGCTGTTTTTT
TRBV12-5,TRBJ1-4,NA,TRBD1,CASAQGGTATNEKLFF,TGTGCTAGTGCCCAAGGAGGGACAGCTACTAATGAAAAACTGTTTTTT
TRBV7-2,TRBJ2-7,NA,NA,CASSFTGLGSYEQYF,TGTGCCAGCAGCTTTACAGGGTTGGGATCCTACGAGCAGTACTTC
TRBV7-2,TRBJ2-5,NA,NA,CASSFQGPSAETQYF,TGTGCCAGCAGCTTTCAGGGCCCTTCAGCAGAGACCCAGTACTTC
TRBV15,TRBJ2-1,few,NA,CATSRILSQWSSEQFF,TGTGCCACCAGCAGAATATTGTCCCAATGGTCCAGTGAGCAGTTCTTC
TRBV7-2,TRBJ2-7,NA,NA,CASSLDLVLYEQYF,TGTGCCAGCAGCTTAGATCTCGTCCTCTACGAGCAGTACTTC
TRBV5-1,TRBJ2-6,few,NA,CASSLEGQFSGANVLTF,TGCGCCAGCAGCTTGGAAGGACAGTTCTCTGGGGCCAACGTCCTGACTTTC
TRBV27,TRBJ1-2,NA,NA,CASSLSWGLGYGYTF,TGTGCCAGCAGTTTATCGTGGGGCTTAGGGTATGGCTACACCTTC
TRBV30,TRBJ1-5,few,TRBD1,CAWSDLGQNQPQHF,TGTGCCTGGAGTGATCTGGGACAGAATCAGCCCCAGCATTTT
TRBV18,TRBJ1-2,few,TRBD1,CASSSNRGGYTF,TGTGCCAGCTCATCCAACAGGGGCGGCTACACCTTC
TRBV30,TRBJ2-5,NA,NA,CAWSVQGETQYF,TGTGCCTGGAGTGTACAGGGTGAGACCCAGTACTTC
TRBV4-1,TRBJ1-2,NA,NA,CASSPRDTYGYTF,TGCGCCAGCAGCCCTCGGGACACATATGGCTACACCTTC
TRBV18,TRBJ2-5,few,NA,CASSPGEEETQYF,TGTGCCAGCTCACCAGGCGAGGAAGAGACCCAGTACTTC
TRBV5-4,TRBJ2-7,few,NA,CASSPAARSYEQYF,TGTGCCAGCAGCCCCGCGGCTAGGTCCTACGAGCAGTACTTC
TRBV2,TRBJ2-3,few,NA,CASSRDTQYF,TGTGCCAGCAGCAGGGATACGCAGTATTTT
TRBV27,TRBJ2-5,few,NA,CASSKMADQETQYF,TGTGCCAGCTCGAAGATGGCGGATCAAGAGACCCAGTACTTC
TRBV7-2,TRBJ2-1,few,NA,CASSLVGRNEQFF,TGTGCCAGCAGCTTAGTGGGCCGCAATGAGCAGTTCTTC
TRBV30,TRBJ2-1,NA,TRBD2,CAWSDGLARDNEQFF,TGTGCCTGGAGTGACGGACTAGCTCGCGACAATGAGCAGTTCTTC
TRBV6-5,TRBJ2-2,NA,TRBD1,CASTRDSANTGELFF,TGTGCCAGCACCCGGGACAGCGCGAACACCGGGGAGCTGTTTTTT
TRBV30,TRBJ2-1,NA,TRBD2,CAWGGAGGSGNEQFF,TGTGCCTGGGGTGGGGCGGGAGGGTCTGGAAATGAGCAGTTCTTC
TRBV18,TRBJ1-1,NA,TRBD1,CASSPTTGTGGMNTEAFF,TGTGCCAGCTCACCTACAACCGGGACAGGGGGCATGAACACTGAAGCTTTCTTT
TRBV15,TRBJ2-2,NA,TRBD2,CATSSPSGLNTGELFF,TGTGCCACCAGCAGCCCTAGCGGGCTAAACACCGGGGAGCTGTTTTTT
TRBV19,TRBJ1-2,NA,NA,CASIDRLSYGYTF,TGTGCCAGTATCGACAGGCTCAGCTATGGCTACACCTTC
TRBV30,TRBJ2-1,few,NA,CAWSVTSSDYNEQFF,TGTGCCTGGAGTGTTACTAGCAGTGATTACAATGAGCAGTTCTTC
TRBV25-1,TRBJ1-1,NA,NA,CAGEGGTEAFF,TGTGCTGGGGAGGGTGGCACTGAAGCTTTCTTT
TRBV10-3,TRBJ2-5,NA,NA,CAISGAKETQYF,TGTGCCATCAGCGGAGCCAAAGAGACCCAGTACTTC
TRBV30,TRBJ1-2,few,TRBD1,CAWSISTGDFYGYTF,TGTGCCTGGAGTATCTCGACAGGGGACTTCTATGGCTACACCTTC
TRBV4-1,TRBJ2-4,NA,TRBD1,CASSHRQGFDIQYF,TGCGCCAGCAGCCACCGACAGGGCTTCGACATTCAGTACTTC
TRBV6-5,TRBJ1-3,NA,NA,CASQGNGNTIYF,TGTGCCAGCCAGGGAAATGGAAACACCATATATTTT
TRBV10-3,TRBJ1-1,NA,NA,CAISDTLNTEAFF,TGTGCCATCAGTGACACTTTAAACACTGAAGCTTTCTTT
TRBV30,TRBJ2-5,NA,TRBD1,CAWSAGGPRETQYF,TGTGCCTGGAGTGCAGGGGGACCCCGAGAGACCCAGTACTTC
TRBV11-2,TRBJ2-3,NA,TRBD2,CASSSLPGLAGADTQYF,TGTGCCAGCAGCTCGCTACCGGGACTAGCGGGAGCAGATACGCAGTATTTT
TRBV30,TRBJ2-1,NA,NA,CAWRNSLAKQFF,TGTGCCTGGAGGAACAGCCTGGCAAAACAGTTCTTC
TRBV9,TRBJ2-1,NA,TRBD2,CASSVGLAGRSDEQFF,TGTGCCAGCAGCGTAGGCCTAGCGGGACGCTCGGATGAGCAGTTCTTC
TRBV6-5,TRBJ2-3,few,TRBD2,CASTVAGGDTQYF,TGTGCCAGCACCGTAGCGGGAGGCGATACGCAGTATTTT